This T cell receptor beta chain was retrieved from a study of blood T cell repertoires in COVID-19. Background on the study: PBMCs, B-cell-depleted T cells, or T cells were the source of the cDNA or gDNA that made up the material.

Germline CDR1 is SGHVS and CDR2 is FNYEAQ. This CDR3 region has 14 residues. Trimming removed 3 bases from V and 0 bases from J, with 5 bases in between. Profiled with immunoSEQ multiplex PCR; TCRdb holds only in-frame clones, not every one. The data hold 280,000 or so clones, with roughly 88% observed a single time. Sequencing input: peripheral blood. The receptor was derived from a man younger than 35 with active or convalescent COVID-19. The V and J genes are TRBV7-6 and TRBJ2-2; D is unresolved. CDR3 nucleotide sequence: TGTGCCAGCAGCTTTCCGGCGAACACCGGGGAGCTGTTTTTT. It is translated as CASSFPANTGELFF.